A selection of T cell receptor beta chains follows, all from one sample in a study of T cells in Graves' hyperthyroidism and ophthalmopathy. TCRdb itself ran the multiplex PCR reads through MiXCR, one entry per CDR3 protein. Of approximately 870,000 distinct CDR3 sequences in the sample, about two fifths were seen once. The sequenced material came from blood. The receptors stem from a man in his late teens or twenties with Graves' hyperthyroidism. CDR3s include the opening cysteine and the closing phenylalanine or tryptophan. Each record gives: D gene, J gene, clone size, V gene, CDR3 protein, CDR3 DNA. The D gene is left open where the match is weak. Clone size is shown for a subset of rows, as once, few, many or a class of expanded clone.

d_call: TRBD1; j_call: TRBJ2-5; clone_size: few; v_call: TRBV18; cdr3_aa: CASRIGQGAETQYF; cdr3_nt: TGTGCCAGCCGGATCGGACAGGGTGCAGAGACCCAGTACTTC
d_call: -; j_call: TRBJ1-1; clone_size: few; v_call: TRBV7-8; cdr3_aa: CASRLQTGLNAEAFF; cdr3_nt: TGTGCCAGCAGATTACAAACAGGGCTAAACGCTGAAGCTTTCTTT
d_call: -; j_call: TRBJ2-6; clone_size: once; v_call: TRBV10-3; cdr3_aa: CASSTPGAGGANVLTF; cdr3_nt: TGTGCCAGCAGTACTCCGGGGGCGGGGGGGGCCAACGTCCTGACTTTC
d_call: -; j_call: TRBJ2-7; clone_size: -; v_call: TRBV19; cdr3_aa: CASSIAERAYEQYF; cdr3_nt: TGTGCCAGTAGTATCGCAGAACGGGCCTACGAGCAGTACTTC
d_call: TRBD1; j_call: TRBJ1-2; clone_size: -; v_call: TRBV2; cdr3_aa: CASSASRTGNYGYTF; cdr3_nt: TGTGCCAGCAGTGCTAGCCGGACAGGGAACTATGGCTACACCTTC
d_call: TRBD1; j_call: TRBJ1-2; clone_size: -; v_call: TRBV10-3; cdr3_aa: CAITGDSYGYTF; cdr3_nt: TGTGCCATCACTGGGGACAGCTATGGCTACACCTTC
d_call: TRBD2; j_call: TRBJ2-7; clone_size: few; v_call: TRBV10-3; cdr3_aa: CAISVDLAGGMNEQYF; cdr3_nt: TGTGCCATCAGCGTCGATCTAGCGGGAGGAATGAACGAGCAGTACTTC
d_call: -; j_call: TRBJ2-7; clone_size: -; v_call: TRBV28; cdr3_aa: CASCLEGLDEQYF; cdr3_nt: TGTGCCAGCTGCCTTGAGGGCTTGGACGAGCAGTACTTC
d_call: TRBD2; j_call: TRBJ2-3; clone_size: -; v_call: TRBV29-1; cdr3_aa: CSVDGVAGEDTQYF; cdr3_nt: TGCAGCGTTGACGGGGTAGCGGGGGAAGATACGCAGTATTTT
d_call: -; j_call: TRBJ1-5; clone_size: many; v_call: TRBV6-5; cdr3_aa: CASSDGTSTPQHF; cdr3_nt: TGTGCCAGCAGTGATGGGACCTCGACGCCCCAGCATTTT